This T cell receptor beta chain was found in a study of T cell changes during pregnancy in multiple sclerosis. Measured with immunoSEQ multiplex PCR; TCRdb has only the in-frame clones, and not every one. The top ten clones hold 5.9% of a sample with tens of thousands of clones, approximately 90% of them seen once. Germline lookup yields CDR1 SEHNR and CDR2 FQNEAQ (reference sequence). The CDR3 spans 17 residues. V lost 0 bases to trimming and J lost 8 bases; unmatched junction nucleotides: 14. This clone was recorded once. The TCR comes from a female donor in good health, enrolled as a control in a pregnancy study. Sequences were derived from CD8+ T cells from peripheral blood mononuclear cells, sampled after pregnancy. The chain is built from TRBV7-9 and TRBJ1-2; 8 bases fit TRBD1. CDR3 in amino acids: CASSLAGLGTGGNGYTF. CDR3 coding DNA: TGTGCCAGCAGCTTAGCGGGGCTCGGGACAGGCGGAAACGGCTACACCTTC.